This T cell receptor beta chain was profiled in a study of blood T cell repertoires in COVID-19. About the study: Nucleic acid was either cDNA or gDNA, and it came from T cells, B-cell-depleted T cells, or PBMCs.

Germline assignment: CDR1 MNHEY and CDR2 SVGAGI. V was pared by 7 bases and J by 4 bases, with 9 bases of the junction left unmatched. This CDR3 region has 14 residues. In the source study's methods: Amplification of reference gene primers provided the estimated nucleated cell counts. Method: immunoSEQ multiplex PCR; TCRdb's copy keeps in-frame clones and lacks some. For V, J and clone size, that table is used; D and trimming come from the DNA. The sample has tens of thousands of clones, about 86% seen once. The sample consisted of peripheral blood. The V and J genes are TRBV6-5 and TRBJ1-2; 7 positions agree with TRBD1. This receptor was identified in a human donor in a cohort sampled during active COVID-19. The DNA for the CDR3 is TGTGCCAGCAAATTACGGACAGGAAGCTATGGCTACACCTTC. This encodes CASKLRTGSYGYTF.